One sample yielded the 10 T cell receptor beta chains listed below, sequenced in a study of human T cells and chemical hapten exposure. TCRdb processed the RACE reads anew with MiXCR; each CDR3 protein has one entry. The table has 84,000 or so distinct CDR3 sequences, roughly 10% seen once; the top ten hold 2% to 2.5%. As to time point: patch test 2, 6 weeks after DPC sensitization. Described treatment: therapeutic diphenylcyclopropenone sensitization with weekly scalp DPC. The source material was whole blood, sampled in connection with sensitization to the hapten diphenylcyclopropenone (DPC). The receptors stem from a woman aged 30 to 39 with alopecia areata. Some clones in this sample may be carry-over from other donors' samples.

V is TRBV6-2 or TRBV6-3 and J is TRBJ2-3, with a possible D match to TRBD2 (6 bases). The CDR3 is 14 residues long. CDR1 and CDR2 (germline): MNHEY, SVGEGT. Trimming removed 6 bases at V and 6 bases at J, with 16 bases between. The chain's CDR3 is CASRTPLGGDTQYF. In DNA, the CDR3 is TGTGCCAGCAGAACCCCCCTAGGAGGGGATACGCAGTATTTT.

V is TRBV12-3 or TRBV12-4 and J is TRBJ1-5, with TRBD1 matching over 7 bases. V trimming: 5 bases; J trimming: 11 bases; junction bases outside the gene matches: 6. The CDR3 has 12 amino acids. The CDR3 is CASSAGGQSQHF. The CDR3 region has the DNA TGTGCCAGCAGTGCGGGGGGACAGTCCCAGCATTTT.

The table lists this clonotype with many counts. The chain carries TRBV2 and TRBJ2-1; 7 positions agree with TRBD1. This CDR3 region has 14 residues. The junction had 4 bases not matched to a gene; V was cut back by 6 bases and J by 2 bases. In germline, CDR1 is SNHLY, CDR2 FYNNEI. The CDR3: CASRGQSPYNEQFF. CDR3 coding DNA: TGTGCCAGCAGGGGACAGTCACCCTACAATGAGCAGTTCTTC.

V and J are TRBV5-8 and TRBJ2-5; D is possibly TRBD1 (6 bases). In germline, CDR1 is SGHTS, CDR2 YDEGEE. This CDR3 region has 16 residues. Deletions cut 3 bases from V and 4 bases from J, with 19 bases between. The chain's CDR3 is CASSSMQGPLGETQYF. The CDR3 coding sequence is TGTGCCAGCAGCTCTATGCAGGGGCCTCTAGGAGAGACCCAGTACTTC.

This clonotype occurred a few times. The chain has TRBV7-2 and TRBJ1-2; 8 bases align to TRBD1. Germline V gene data show CDR1 as SGHTA and CDR2 as FQGNSA. This CDR3 comprises 14 residues. Trimming took 5 bases from V and 8 from J; bases not matched to a gene: 10. CDR3 coding DNA: TGTGCCAGCAGCCCCCAACAGGGGGATCGGGGCTACACCTTC. It encodes CASSPQQGDRGYTF.

V gene TRBV28 combines with J gene TRBJ1-5; a possible D gene is TRBD1 (5 bases). CDR1 and CDR2 (germline): MDHEN, SYDVKM. V shed 6 bases and J shed 4 bases, with 13 bases lying between them. This CDR3 contains 14 residues. For the CDR3, the DNA is TGTGCCAGCAGCCCCGGGGCAACGAATCAGCCCCAGCATTTT. This encodes CASSPGATNQPQHF.

In its sample, this clonotype was seen many times. The genes are TRBV27 and TRBJ2-4; 7 bases are shared with TRBD1. Germline trimming cut 5 bases from V and 3 bases from J; bases unmatched to any gene: 10. This CDR3 has 16 amino acids. Germline assignment: CDR1 MNHEY and CDR2 SMNVEV (reference sequence). CDR3 residues: CASSPRQGLIKNIQYF. For the CDR3, the DNA is TGTGCCAGCAGTCCCCGACAGGGTTTAATCAAAAACATTCAGTACTTC.

This clonotype appeared many times. The chain links TRBV28 to TRBJ2-6; D is unresolved. Germline lookup yields CDR1 MDHEN and CDR2 SYDVKM. There are 15 residues in the CDR3. The V and J ends lost 3 bases and 0 bases respectively, with 6 bases between them. CDR3: CASSFRASGANVLTF. In DNA form, the CDR3 reads TGTGCCAGCAGTTTTCGGGCCTCTGGGGCCAACGTCCTGACTTTC.

Note on this clonotype: Being one base from a much bigger clone, this may be a read error. CDR3 sequence: CASSPGTGFSSLHF. CDR3 DNA: TGTGCCAGCAGTCCAGGGACAGGGTTCTCATCCCTCCACTTT. V usage is TRBV28 and J usage is TRBJ1-6; TRBD1 aligns across 9 bases. The germline CDR1 and CDR2 sequences are MDHEN and SYDVKM. Losses at the gene ends were 5 bases for V and 14 bases for J; bases not matched to a gene: 10. The CDR3 spans 14 residues.

This clonotype appeared many times. CDR3 nucleotide sequence: TGCAGTGCTAGAGTAATGGGGGCCGAGGAGACCCAGTACTTC. It encodes CSARVMGAEETQYF. The rearrangement uses TRBV20-1 and TRBJ2-5, with D perhaps matching TRBD1 (6 bases). Trimming pared 1 base from V and 5 bases from J, leaving 14 bases between. CDR3 length: 14 amino acids. CDR1 and CDR2 from the germline V gene are DFQATT and SNEGSKA (reference sequence).